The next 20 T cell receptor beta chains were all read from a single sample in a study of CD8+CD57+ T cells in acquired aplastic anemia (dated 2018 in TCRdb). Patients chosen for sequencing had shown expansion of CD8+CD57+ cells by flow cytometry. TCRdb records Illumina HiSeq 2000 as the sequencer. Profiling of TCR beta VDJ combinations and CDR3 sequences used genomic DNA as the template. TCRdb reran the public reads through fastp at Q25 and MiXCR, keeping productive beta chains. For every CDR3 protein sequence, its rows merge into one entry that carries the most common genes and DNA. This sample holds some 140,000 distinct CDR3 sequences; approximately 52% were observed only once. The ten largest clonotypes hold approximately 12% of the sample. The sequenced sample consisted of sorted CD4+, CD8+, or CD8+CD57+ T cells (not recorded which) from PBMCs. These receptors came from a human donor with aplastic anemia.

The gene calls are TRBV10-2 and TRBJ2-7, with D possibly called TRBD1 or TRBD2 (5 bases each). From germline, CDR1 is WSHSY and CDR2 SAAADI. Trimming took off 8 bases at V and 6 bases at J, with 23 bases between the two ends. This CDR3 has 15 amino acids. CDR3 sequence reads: CASLGTRVEGAEQYF. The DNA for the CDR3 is TGCGCCAGCCTGGGGACGCGGGTTGAGGGAGCCGAGCAGTACTTC.

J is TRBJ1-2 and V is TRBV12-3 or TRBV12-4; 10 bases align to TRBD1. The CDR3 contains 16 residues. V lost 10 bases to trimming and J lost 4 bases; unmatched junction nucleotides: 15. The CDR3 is CANSPGETGGSYGYTF. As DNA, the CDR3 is TGTGCCAACAGCCCTGGAGAGACAGGGGGCAGCTATGGCTACACCTTC.

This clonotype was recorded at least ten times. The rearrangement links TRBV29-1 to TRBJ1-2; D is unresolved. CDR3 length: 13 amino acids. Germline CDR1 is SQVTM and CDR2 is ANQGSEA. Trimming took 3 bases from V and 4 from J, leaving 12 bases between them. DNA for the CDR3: TGCAGCGTTGATTCTGAATTTCCCTATGGCTACACCTTC. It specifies CSVDSEFPYGYTF.

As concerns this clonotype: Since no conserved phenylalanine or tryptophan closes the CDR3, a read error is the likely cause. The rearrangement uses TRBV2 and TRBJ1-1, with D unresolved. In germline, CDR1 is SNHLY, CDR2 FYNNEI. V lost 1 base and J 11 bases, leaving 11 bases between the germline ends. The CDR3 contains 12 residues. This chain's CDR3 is CASSEEGREAFL. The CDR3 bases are TGTGCCAGCAGTGAAGAGGGCCGGGAGGCTTTCCTC.

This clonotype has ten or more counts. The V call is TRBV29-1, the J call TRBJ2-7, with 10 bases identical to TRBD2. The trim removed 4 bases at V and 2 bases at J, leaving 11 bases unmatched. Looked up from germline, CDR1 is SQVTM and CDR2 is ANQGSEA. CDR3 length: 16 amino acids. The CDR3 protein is CSVAGSGGASPYEQYF. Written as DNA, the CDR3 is TGCAGCGTTGCGGGAAGCGGGGGGGCCAGCCCCTACGAGCAGTACTTC.

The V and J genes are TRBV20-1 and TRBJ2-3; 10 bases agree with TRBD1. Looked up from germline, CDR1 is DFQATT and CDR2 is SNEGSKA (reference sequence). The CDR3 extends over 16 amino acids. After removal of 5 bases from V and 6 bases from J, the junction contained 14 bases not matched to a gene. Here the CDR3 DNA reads TGCAGTGCTGAAAAATCGGGGACAGGGGACAAGGATACGCAGTATTTT. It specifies CSAEKSGTGDKDTQYF.

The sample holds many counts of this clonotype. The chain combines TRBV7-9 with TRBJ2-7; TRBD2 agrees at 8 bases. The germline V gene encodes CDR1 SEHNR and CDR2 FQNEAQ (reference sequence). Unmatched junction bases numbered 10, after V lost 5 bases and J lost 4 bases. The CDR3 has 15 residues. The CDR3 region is CASSRPSGGVYEQYF. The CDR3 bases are TGTGCCAGCAGCCGCCCCAGCGGGGGTGTGTACGAGCAGTACTTC.

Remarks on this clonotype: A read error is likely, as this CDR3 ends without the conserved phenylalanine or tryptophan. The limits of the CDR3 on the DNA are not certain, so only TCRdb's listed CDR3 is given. The CDR3 region is CAISGQGPGTTL. V usage is TRBV10-3 and J usage is TRBJ2-7; the D call TRBD2 from the table was never checked on the DNA. Germline V gene lookup returns CDR1 ENHRY and CDR2 SYGVKD. The CDR3 is 12 residues long, ends included.

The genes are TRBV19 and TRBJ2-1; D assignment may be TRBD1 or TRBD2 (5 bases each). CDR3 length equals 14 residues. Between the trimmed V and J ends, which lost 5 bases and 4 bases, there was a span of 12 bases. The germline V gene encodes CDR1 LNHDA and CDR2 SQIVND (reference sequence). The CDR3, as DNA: TGTGCCAGTAGTGACGGGACCGAGTACAATGAGCAGTTCTTC. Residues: CASSDGTEYNEQFF.

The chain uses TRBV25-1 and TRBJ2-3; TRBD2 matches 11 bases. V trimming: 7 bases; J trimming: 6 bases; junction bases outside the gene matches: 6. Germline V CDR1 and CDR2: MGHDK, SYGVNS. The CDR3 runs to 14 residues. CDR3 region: CASMASGGLDTQYF. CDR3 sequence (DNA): TGTGCCAGCATGGCTAGCGGGGGGTTGGATACGCAGTATTTT.

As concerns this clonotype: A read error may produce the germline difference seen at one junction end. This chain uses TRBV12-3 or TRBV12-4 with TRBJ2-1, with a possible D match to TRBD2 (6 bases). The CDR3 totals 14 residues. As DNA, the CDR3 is TGTGCCAGCAGTTTCGCGGGACCCAGCAGTGAGCAGTTTTTC. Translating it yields CASSFAGPSSEQFF.

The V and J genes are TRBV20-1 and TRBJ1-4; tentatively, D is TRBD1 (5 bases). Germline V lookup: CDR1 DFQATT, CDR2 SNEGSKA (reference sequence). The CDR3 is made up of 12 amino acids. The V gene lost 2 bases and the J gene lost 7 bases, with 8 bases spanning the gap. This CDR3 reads CSARQGGEKLFF. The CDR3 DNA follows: TGCAGTGCTAGACAGGGAGGTGAAAAACTGTTTTTT.

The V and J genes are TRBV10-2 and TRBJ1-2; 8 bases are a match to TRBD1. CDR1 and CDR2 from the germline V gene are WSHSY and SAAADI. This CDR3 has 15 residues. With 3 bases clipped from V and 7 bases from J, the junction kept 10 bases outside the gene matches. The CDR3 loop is CASSEYKGQGVGYTF. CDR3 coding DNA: TGCGCCAGCAGTGAATATAAAGGACAGGGAGTTGGCTACACCTTC.

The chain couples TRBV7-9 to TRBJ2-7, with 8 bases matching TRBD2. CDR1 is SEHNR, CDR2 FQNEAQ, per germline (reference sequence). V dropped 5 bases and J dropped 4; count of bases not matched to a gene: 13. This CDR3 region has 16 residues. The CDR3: CASSPAKLAGQYEQYF. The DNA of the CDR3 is TGTGCCAGCAGCCCCGCCAAGCTAGCGGGCCAATACGAGCAGTACTTC.

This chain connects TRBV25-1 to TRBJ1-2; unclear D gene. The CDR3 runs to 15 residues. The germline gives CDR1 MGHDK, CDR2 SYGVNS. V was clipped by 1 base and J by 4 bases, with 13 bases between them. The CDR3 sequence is CASSESVFFGYGYTF. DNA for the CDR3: TGTGCCAGCAGTGAATCCGTCTTCTTCGGCTATGGCTACACCTTC.

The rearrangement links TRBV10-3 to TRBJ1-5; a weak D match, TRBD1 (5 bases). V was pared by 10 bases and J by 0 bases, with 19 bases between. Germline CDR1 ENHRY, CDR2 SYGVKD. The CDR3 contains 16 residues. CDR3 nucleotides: TGTGCCAACACAACCGGGACGGAATATAGCAATCAGCCCCAGCATTTT. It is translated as CANTTGTEYSNQPQHF.

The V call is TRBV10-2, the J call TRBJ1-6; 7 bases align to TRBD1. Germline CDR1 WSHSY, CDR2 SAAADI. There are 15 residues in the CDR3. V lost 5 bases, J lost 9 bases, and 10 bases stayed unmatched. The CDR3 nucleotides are TGCGCCAGCAGTTTGCCTACAGGGGAAAGTTCACCCCTCCACTTT. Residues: CASSLPTGESSPLHF.

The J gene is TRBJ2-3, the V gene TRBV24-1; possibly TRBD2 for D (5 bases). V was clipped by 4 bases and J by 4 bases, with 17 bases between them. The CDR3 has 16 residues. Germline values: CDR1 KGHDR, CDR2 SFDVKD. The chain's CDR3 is CATSDSGGSVSDTQYF. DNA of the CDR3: TGTGCCACCAGTGACTCGGGTGGGAGTGTCTCAGATACGCAGTATTTT.

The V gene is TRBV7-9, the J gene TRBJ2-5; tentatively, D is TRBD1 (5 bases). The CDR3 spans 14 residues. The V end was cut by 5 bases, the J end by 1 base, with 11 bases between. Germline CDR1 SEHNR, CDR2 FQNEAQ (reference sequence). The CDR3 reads CASSPPQGQETQYF. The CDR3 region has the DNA TGTGCCAGCAGCCCCCCTCAGGGCCAAGAGACCCAGTACTTC.

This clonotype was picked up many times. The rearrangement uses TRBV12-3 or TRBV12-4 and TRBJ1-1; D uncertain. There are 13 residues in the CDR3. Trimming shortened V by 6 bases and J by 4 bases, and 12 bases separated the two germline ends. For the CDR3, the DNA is TGTGCCAGCAGGCTCGGACGGGTCACTGAAGCTTTCTTT. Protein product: CASRLGRVTEAFF.